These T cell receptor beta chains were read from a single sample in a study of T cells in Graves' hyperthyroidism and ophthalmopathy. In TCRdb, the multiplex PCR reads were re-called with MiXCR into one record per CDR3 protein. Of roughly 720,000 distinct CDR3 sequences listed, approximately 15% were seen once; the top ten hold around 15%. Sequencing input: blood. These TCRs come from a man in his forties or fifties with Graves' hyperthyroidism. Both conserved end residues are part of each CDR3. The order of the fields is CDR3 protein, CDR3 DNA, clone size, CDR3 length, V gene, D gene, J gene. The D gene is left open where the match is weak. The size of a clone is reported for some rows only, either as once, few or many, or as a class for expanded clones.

cdr3_aa: CASSLPSRGYEQYF
cdr3_nt: TGTGCCAGCAGCTTACCCTCAAGGGGCTACGAGCAGTACTTC
clone_size: many
cdr3_length: 14
v_call: TRBV7-2
d_call: -
j_call: TRBJ2-7

cdr3_aa: CASSPWTEETQYF
cdr3_nt: TGTGCCAGCAGCCCCTGGACGGAAGAGACCCAGTACTTC
clone_size: -
cdr3_length: 13
v_call: TRBV11-2
d_call: -
j_call: TRBJ2-5

cdr3_aa: CASSPATSHSYEQYF
cdr3_nt: TGTGCCAGTAGTCCAGCGACTAGCCACTCCTACGAGCAGTACTTC
clone_size: once
cdr3_length: 15
v_call: TRBV19
d_call: TRBD2
j_call: TRBJ2-7

cdr3_aa: CATGGAGRMETQYF
cdr3_nt: TGTGCCACCGGGGGGGCAGGGAGAATGGAGACCCAGTACTTC
clone_size: many
cdr3_length: 14
v_call: TRBV10-3
d_call: TRBD2
j_call: TRBJ2-5

cdr3_aa: CASSLQGARYGYTF
cdr3_nt: TGTGCCAGCAGCTTGCAGGGGGCGCGATATGGCTACACCTTC
clone_size: many
cdr3_length: 14
v_call: TRBV7-9
d_call: TRBD1
j_call: TRBJ1-2

cdr3_aa: CASIGQGGTEAFF
cdr3_nt: TGTGCCAGCATCGGACAGGGAGGCACTGAAGCTTTCTTT
clone_size: few
cdr3_length: 13
v_call: TRBV28
d_call: TRBD1
j_call: TRBJ1-1

cdr3_aa: CSAREPGGITREQYF
cdr3_nt: TGCAGTGCTAGAGAGCCCGGGGGCATCACTCGGGAGCAGTACTTC
clone_size: many
cdr3_length: 15
v_call: TRBV20-1
d_call: -
j_call: TRBJ2-7

cdr3_aa: CASSLSGTGGDTSEQFF
cdr3_nt: TGTGCCAGCAGTTTATCCGGGACAGGGGGCGATACAAGTGAGCAGTTCTTC
clone_size: -
cdr3_length: 17
v_call: TRBV28
d_call: TRBD1
j_call: TRBJ2-1

cdr3_aa: CASSFSESSYEQYF
cdr3_nt: TGTGCCAGCAGTTTCTCTGAGAGCTCCTACGAGCAGTACTTC
clone_size: many
cdr3_length: 14
v_call: TRBV28
d_call: -
j_call: TRBJ2-7

cdr3_aa: CASSLAGGWNEQFF
cdr3_nt: TGTGCCAGCAGCTTGGCTGGAGGTTGGAATGAGCAGTTCTTC
clone_size: -
cdr3_length: 14
v_call: TRBV7-9
d_call: -
j_call: TRBJ2-1

cdr3_aa: CASSSSQGASFSGANVLTF
cdr3_nt: TGTGCCAGCAGCTCCTCACAGGGGGCGTCCTTCTCTGGGGCCAACGTCCTGACTTTC
clone_size: -
cdr3_length: 19
v_call: TRBV7-9
d_call: TRBD1
j_call: TRBJ2-6

cdr3_aa: CASSRETGSGTEAFF
cdr3_nt: TGTGCCAGCAGTAGAGAAACAGGATCGGGCACTGAAGCTTTCTTT
clone_size: many
cdr3_length: 15
v_call: TRBV12-3/TRBV12-4
d_call: -
j_call: TRBJ1-1

cdr3_aa: CASSLTGAANSPLHF
cdr3_nt: TGTGCCAGCAGTTTAACCGGGGCAGCTAATTCACCCCTCCACTTT
clone_size: -
cdr3_length: 15
v_call: TRBV28
d_call: -
j_call: TRBJ1-6

cdr3_aa: CASSYSLGTSGYYEQYF
cdr3_nt: TGTGCCAGCAGTTACTCGCTTGGGACTAGCGGCTACTACGAGCAGTACTTC
clone_size: many
cdr3_length: 17
v_call: TRBV6-6
d_call: TRBD2
j_call: TRBJ2-7

cdr3_aa: CASSPLGASGRPGETQYF
cdr3_nt: TGTGCCAGCAGCCCCCTCGGGGCTAGCGGGAGACCTGGGGAGACCCAGTACTTC
clone_size: many
cdr3_length: 18
v_call: TRBV11-2
d_call: TRBD2
j_call: TRBJ2-5

cdr3_aa: CASTVSGRTYEQYF
cdr3_nt: TGTGCCAGCACCGTCAGCGGGAGAACCTACGAGCAGTACTTC
clone_size: -
cdr3_length: 14
v_call: TRBV5-6
d_call: TRBD2
j_call: TRBJ2-7

cdr3_aa: CASSPGASSYEQYF
cdr3_nt: TGTGCCAGCTCACCAGGGGCCAGCTCCTACGAGCAGTACTTC
clone_size: few
cdr3_length: 14
v_call: TRBV18
d_call: -
j_call: TRBJ2-7

cdr3_aa: CASSPSGERREQFF
cdr3_nt: TGTGCCAGCAGCCCTTCGGGGGAGCGGAGGGAGCAGTTCTTC
clone_size: many
cdr3_length: 14
v_call: TRBV3-1
d_call: -
j_call: TRBJ2-1

cdr3_aa: CASSPRDRGIGYTF
cdr3_nt: TGTGCCAGCAGCCCACGGGACAGGGGAATAGGCTACACCTTC
clone_size: -
cdr3_length: 14
v_call: TRBV9
d_call: TRBD1
j_call: TRBJ1-2

cdr3_aa: CASSWRGISYNEQFF
cdr3_nt: TGTGCCAGTAGCTGGCGTGGGATCTCCTACAATGAGCAGTTCTTC
clone_size: many
cdr3_length: 15
v_call: TRBV19
d_call: -
j_call: TRBJ2-1

cdr3_aa: CASSLEPSGYNEQFF
cdr3_nt: TGTGCCAGCAGCTTAGAACCTAGCGGCTACAATGAGCAGTTCTTC
clone_size: many
cdr3_length: 15
v_call: TRBV11-2
d_call: TRBD2
j_call: TRBJ2-1

cdr3_aa: CASSLPGGEGYF
cdr3_nt: TGTGCCAGCAGTTTGCCAGGGGGCGAGGGGTACTTC
clone_size: -
cdr3_length: 12
v_call: TRBV28
d_call: TRBD1
j_call: TRBJ2-7

cdr3_aa: CASTPTSGSYEQYF
cdr3_nt: TGTGCCAGCACCCCGACTAGCGGGAGCTACGAGCAGTACTTC
clone_size: many
cdr3_length: 14
v_call: TRBV12-3/TRBV12-4
d_call: TRBD2
j_call: TRBJ2-7

cdr3_aa: CSAPRLPSDTQYF
cdr3_nt: TGCAGTGCCCCCCGTCTCCCTTCAGATACGCAGTATTTT
clone_size: many
cdr3_length: 13
v_call: TRBV20-1
d_call: -
j_call: TRBJ2-3

cdr3_aa: CASRTGLAGGWYEQYF
cdr3_nt: TGTGCCAGCAGGACGGGACTAGCGGGAGGGTGGTACGAGCAGTACTTC
clone_size: few
cdr3_length: 16
v_call: TRBV6-2/TRBV6-3
d_call: TRBD2
j_call: TRBJ2-7

cdr3_aa: CASSYRNRDEQYF
cdr3_nt: TGTGCCAGCAGTTACAGAAACAGGGACGAGCAGTACTTC
clone_size: many
cdr3_length: 13
v_call: TRBV6-5
d_call: -
j_call: TRBJ2-7

cdr3_aa: CASSELAGAGNEQFF
cdr3_nt: TGTGCCAGCAGTGAACTAGCGGGGGCCGGCAATGAGCAGTTCTTC
clone_size: many
cdr3_length: 15
v_call: TRBV27
d_call: TRBD2
j_call: TRBJ2-1

cdr3_aa: CASSERSGTGELFF
cdr3_nt: TGTGCCAGCAGTGAACGGTCGGGCACCGGGGAGCTGTTTTTT
clone_size: few
cdr3_length: 14
v_call: TRBV6-1
d_call: -
j_call: TRBJ2-2

cdr3_aa: CASSIGRNSYEQYF
cdr3_nt: TGTGCCAGCAGCATCGGACGGAACTCCTACGAGCAGTACTTC
clone_size: -
cdr3_length: 14
v_call: TRBV7-2
d_call: -
j_call: TRBJ2-7

cdr3_aa: CASSPHWQGTGELFF
cdr3_nt: TGCGCCAGCAGCCCACATTGGCAAGGCACCGGGGAGCTGTTTTTT
clone_size: many
cdr3_length: 15
v_call: TRBV5-1
d_call: -
j_call: TRBJ2-2

cdr3_aa: CSVLAGISTDTQYF
cdr3_nt: TGCAGTGTTCTAGCGGGAATTAGCACAGATACGCAGTATTTT
clone_size: many
cdr3_length: 14
v_call: TRBV20-1
d_call: TRBD2
j_call: TRBJ2-3

cdr3_aa: CASRLQGSTDTQHF
cdr3_nt: TGTGCCAGCAGGCTACAGGGGAGCACAGATACGCAGCATTTT
clone_size: once
cdr3_length: 14
v_call: TRBV14
d_call: TRBD1
j_call: TRBJ1-5

cdr3_aa: CASCRTSEETQYF
cdr3_nt: TGTGCCAGCTGCAGGACTAGCGAAGAGACCCAGTACTTC
clone_size: -
cdr3_length: 13
v_call: TRBV28
d_call: TRBD2
j_call: TRBJ2-5

cdr3_aa: CSARGLAGVGGYNEQFF
cdr3_nt: TGCAGTGCTAGAGGACTAGCGGGAGTTGGCGGGTACAATGAGCAGTTCTTC
clone_size: -
cdr3_length: 17
v_call: TRBV20-1
d_call: TRBD2
j_call: TRBJ2-1